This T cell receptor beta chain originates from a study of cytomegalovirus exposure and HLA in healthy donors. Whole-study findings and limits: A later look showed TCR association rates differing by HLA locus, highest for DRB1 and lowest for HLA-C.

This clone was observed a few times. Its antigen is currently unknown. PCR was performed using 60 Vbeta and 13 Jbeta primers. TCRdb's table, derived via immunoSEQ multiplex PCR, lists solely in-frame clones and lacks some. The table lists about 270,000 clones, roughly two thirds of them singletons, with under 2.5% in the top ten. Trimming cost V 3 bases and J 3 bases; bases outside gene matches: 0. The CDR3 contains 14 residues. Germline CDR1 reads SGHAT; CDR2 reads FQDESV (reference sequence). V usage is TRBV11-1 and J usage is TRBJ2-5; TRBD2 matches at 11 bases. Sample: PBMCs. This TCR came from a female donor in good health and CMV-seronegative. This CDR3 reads CASSLGLAEETQYF. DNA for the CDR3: TGTGCCAGCAGCTTGGGACTAGCGGAAGAGACCCAGTACTTC.